A single sample is the source of the 2 T cell receptor beta chains below, sequenced in a study of blood T cell repertoires in COVID-19. Sequencing used immunoSEQ multiplex PCR; TCRdb keeps in-frame clones, though not all of them. The sample contains about 210,000 clones, 70% to 85% of which appear only once. Sequenced sample: peripheral blood. Receptors originate from a man aged 45-60 years with active or convalescent COVID-19.

The genes are TRBV19 and TRBJ1-6, with TRBD1 identical over 8 bases. The CDR3 is 14 residues long. Trimming removed 6 bases from V and 7 bases from J; junction bases left unmatched: 5. Germline V gene lookup returns CDR1 LNHDA and CDR2 SQIVND (reference sequence). The CDR3 spells CASSRGQENSPLHF. The CDR3 nucleotides read TGTGCCAGTAGCCGGGGACAGGAGAATTCACCCCTCCACTTT. Combining the CDR3 with reference TRBV19 and TRBJ1-6 gives the whole variable domain DGGITQSPKYLFRKEGQNVTLSCEQNLNHDAMYWYRQDPGQGLRLIYYSQIVNDFQKGDIAEGYSVSREKKESFPLTVTSAQKNPTAFYLCASSRGQENSPLHFGNGTRLTVT.

The chain links TRBV7-9 to TRBJ2-5; 7 bases agree with TRBD1. Germline V lookup: CDR1 SEHNR, CDR2 FQNEAQ (reference sequence). The V segment lost 3 bases and the J segment 2 bases; nucleotides outside the gene matches: 3. The CDR3 consists of 14 residues. The CDR3 DNA is TGTGCCAGCAGCTTGGGACAGAAACAAGAGACCCAGTACTTC. Translating gives CASSLGQKQETQYF.